These 30 T cell receptor beta chains share one sample of origin, sequenced in a study of blood T cell repertoires in COVID-19. Sequencing used immunoSEQ multiplex PCR; TCRdb keeps in-frame clones, though not all of them. Of about 160,000 clones in the sample, around 89% were seen once. The sequenced sample consisted of peripheral blood. The receptors derive from a man between 60 and 75 years old with acute or convalescent COVID-19.

The chain joins TRBV4-1 to TRBJ2-2; weak D call: TRBD2 (5 bases). V was trimmed by 0 bases and J by 5 bases, leaving 13 bases between them. The germline V gene encodes CDR1 MGHRA and CDR2 YSYEKL. CDR3 size: 16 residues. For the CDR3, the DNA is TGCGCCAGCAGCCAAGATTTCGGGATACGTACCGGGGAGCTGTTTTTT. It codes for CASSQDFGIRTGELFF.

The gene calls are TRBV6-6 and TRBJ1-1; D unresolved. From germline, CDR1 is MNHNY and CDR2 SVGAGI (reference sequence). V was pared by 5 bases and J by 0 bases, with 19 bases between. This CDR3 is built from 17 residues. The CDR3 here is CASSPDNPLLMNTEAFF. The DNA for the CDR3 is TGTGCCAGCAGTCCCGACAATCCGCTTCTGATGAACACTGAAGCTTTCTTT.

This rearrangement joins TRBV9 to TRBJ2-2; TRBD2 matches 7 bases. Germline V CDR1 and CDR2: SGDLS, YYNGEE. The CDR3 has 15 amino acids. V lost 6 bases, J lost 4 bases, and 9 bases stayed unmatched. CDR3 sequence reads: CASNRIAGGTGELFF. CDR3 DNA: TGTGCCAGCAACAGAATAGCGGGTGGCACCGGGGAGCTGTTTTTT. The variable domain in full, completed from reference TRBV9 and TRBJ2-2, reads DSGVTQTPKHLITATGQRVTLRCSPRSGDLSVYWYQQSLDQGLQFLIQYYNGEERAKGNILERFSAQQFPDLHSELNLSSLELGDSALYFCASNRIAGGTGELFFGEGSRLTVL.

This clone has a single count. The rearrangement links TRBV7-2 to TRBJ1-4; tentative D call: TRBD1 (6 bases). The ends were cut back, 3 bases at V and 5 bases at J, with 7 bases in the middle. The length of the CDR3 is 13 residues. Germline V gene data show CDR1 as SGHTA and CDR2 as FQGNSA. CDR3 sequence reads: CASSLQGNEKLFF. CDR3 sequence (DNA): TGTGCCAGCAGCTTGCAGGGGAATGAAAAACTGTTTTTT.

The chain joins TRBV6-5 to TRBJ2-7, with 7 bases matching TRBD1. Germline V gives CDR1 MNHEY, CDR2 SVGAGI. This CDR3 region has 13 residues. V lost 6 bases to trimming and J lost 2 bases; unmatched junction nucleotides: 4. The CDR3 here is CASRTGTAYEQYF. The CDR3 nucleotides read TGTGCCAGCAGGACGGGGACAGCCTACGAGCAGTACTTC.

The chain recombines TRBV7-2 with TRBJ2-5, with D perhaps TRBD2 (6 bases). The CDR3 runs 14 residues. Trimming took 0 bases from V and 7 from J, leaving 12 bases between them. The germline CDR1 and CDR2 sequences are SGHTA and FQGNSA. The CDR3 spells CASSLALASGTQYF. The CDR3, as DNA: TGTGCCAGCAGCTTAGCCCTAGCGTCGGGGACCCAGTACTTC.

The rearrangement joins TRBV3-1 (or the pseudogene TRBV3-2) to TRBJ2-1; 10 nucleotides align to TRBD2. With 3 bases clipped from V and 7 bases from J, the junction kept 6 bases outside the gene matches. CDR3 length equals 15 residues. Germline V gives CDR1 LGHDT, CDR2 YNNKEL (reference sequence). In DNA, the CDR3 is TGTGCCAGCAGCCAGCTAGCGGGGGCGGGGAATGAGCAGTTCTTC. Protein sequence: CASSQLAGAGNEQFF.

The CDR3 region has the DNA TGTGCCAGCAGCCAACTCCGACTAGCGGGGGGGCGGAGCACCGGGGAGCTGTTTTTT. It encodes CASSQLRLAGGRSTGELFF. This chain links TRBV3-1 (or the pseudogene TRBV3-2) with TRBJ2-2; TRBD2 matches at 14 bases. Trimming at V came to 2 bases and at J to 4 bases, leaving 9 bases not matched to a gene. Germline V CDR1 and CDR2: LGHDT, YNNKEL (reference sequence). This CDR3 region has 19 residues.

CDR3 loop: CASGTFSSYNSPLHF. The CDR3 nucleotides are TGTGCCAGCGGGACTTTCAGCTCCTATAATTCACCCCTCCACTTT. The genes are TRBV27 and TRBJ1-6, with D maybe TRBD1 (5 bases). Germline V gene sequence: CDR1 MNHEY, CDR2 SMNVEV (reference sequence). Trimming removed 8 bases at V and 0 bases at J, with 11 bases between. CDR3 size: 15 residues.

This clone has only a few counts. The chain combines TRBV11-2 with TRBJ2-2, with TRBD1 matching 8 bases. The CDR3 totals 15 residues. Trimming cost V 4 bases and J 3 bases; bases outside gene matches: 4. Looked up from germline, CDR1 is SGHAT and CDR2 is FQNNGV. The CDR3 protein is CASSSGTGYTGELFF. CDR3 bases: TGTGCCAGCAGCTCCGGGACAGGTTACACCGGGGAGCTGTTTTTT.

The V gene is TRBV6-6, the J gene TRBJ1-5; 7 bases align to TRBD1. This CDR3 has 15 amino acids. Unmatched junction bases numbered 6, after V lost 6 bases and J lost 1 base. The germline CDR1 and CDR2 sequences are MNHNY and SVGAGI (reference sequence). In DNA form, the CDR3 reads TGTGCCAGCAGAGCGACAGGGTTAAGCAATCAGCCCCAGCATTTT. It translates to CASRATGLSNQPQHF.

The J gene is TRBJ1-1, the V gene TRBV5-1, with D perhaps TRBD1 (5 bases). Germline values: CDR1 SGHRS, CDR2 YFSETQ. Trimming stripped 1 base from V and 1 base from J, with 8 bases between. The CDR3 is 14 residues long. The CDR3, as DNA: TGCGCCAGCAGCTTGCCGACAGCGAACACTGAAGCTTTCTTT. It specifies CASSLPTANTEAFF.

The chain recombines TRBV2 with TRBJ1-4, with 7 bases that match TRBD1. Trimming removed 4 bases from V and 4 bases from J; junction bases left unmatched: 6. Germline lookup yields CDR1 SNHLY and CDR2 FYNNEI. This CDR3 has 15 amino acids. The CDR3 is CASSGRAGGNEKLFF. In DNA, the CDR3 is TGTGCCAGCAGTGGAAGGGCAGGGGGTAATGAAAAACTGTTTTTT.

V usage is TRBV3-1 (or the pseudogene TRBV3-2) and J usage is TRBJ2-7; TRBD1 is a possible D gene (5 bases). The CDR3 runs 14 residues. CDR1 LGHDT and CDR2 YNNKEL come from the germline V gene (reference sequence). V lost 3 bases to trimming and J lost 5 bases, with 14 bases between them. CDR3 region: CASSHAGRGNEQYF. The DNA for the CDR3 is TGTGCCAGCAGCCACGCCGGAAGGGGCAACGAGCAGTACTTC.

This clone came up once. The rearrangement links TRBV6-5 to TRBJ2-2; 7 bases fit TRBD1. In germline, CDR1 is MNHEY, CDR2 SVGAGI. This CDR3 has 16 amino acids. V dropped 2 bases and J dropped 4; count of bases not matched to a gene: 7. CDR3 protein: CASSYTWDRSTGELFF. In DNA form, the CDR3 reads TGTGCCAGCAGTTACACCTGGGACAGAAGCACCGGGGAGCTGTTTTTT.

V gene TRBV9 combines with J gene TRBJ2-3; weak D call: TRBD2 (5 bases). Germline CDR1 is SGDLS and CDR2 is YYNGEE. The V end was cut by 0 bases, the J end by 3 bases, with 11 bases between. The CDR3 loop spans 15 amino acids. CDR3 DNA sequence: TGTGCCAGCAGCGTAGCGGGGTTCCGAACAGATACGCAGTATTTT. Translated, it gives CASSVAGFRTDTQYF.

This clone has only one observation. CDR3 coding DNA: TGTGCCAGCAGCCCCCTCTCTCCGGGACAGGGGGCGGGCTACACCTTC. This encodes CASSPLSPGQGAGYTF. This sequence joins TRBV11-2 and TRBJ1-2, with 12 bases that match TRBD1. Germline CDR1 reads SGHAT; CDR2 reads FQNNGV. The CDR3 totals 16 residues. V shed 5 bases, J shed 8 bases, and the junction held 12 bases outside the gene matches.

V and J are TRBV3-1 (or the pseudogene TRBV3-2) and TRBJ1-2; the D is unclear. Germline CDR1 reads LGHDT; CDR2 reads YNNKEL (reference sequence). The CDR3 covers 17 residues. Trimming removed 1 base at V and 4 bases at J, with 19 bases between. CDR3 protein: CASSQGPGSVLLYGYTF. The CDR3 bases are TGTGCCAGCAGCCAAGGTCCGGGAAGCGTTCTCCTCTATGGCTACACCTTC.

The genes are TRBV2 and TRBJ2-3; TRBD2 matches 12 bases. The germline CDR1 and CDR2 sequences are SNHLY and FYNNEI. V was clipped by 4 bases and J by 2 bases; unmatched bases: 4. The CDR3 is made up of 16 amino acids. CDR3 in amino acids: CASSVLAGGPTDTQYF. The CDR3 region has the DNA TGTGCCAGCAGTGTTCTAGCGGGGGGGCCCACAGATACGCAGTATTTT.

This clone was counted a single time. The chain recombines TRBV7-9 with TRBJ2-2, with 8 nucleotides matching TRBD2. CDR3 size: 17 residues. V dropped 4 bases and J dropped 0; count of bases not matched to a gene: 7. Germline V gene lookup returns CDR1 SEHNR and CDR2 FQNEAQ (reference sequence). The CDR3 sequence: CASSSTGLAANTGELFF. The DNA of the CDR3 is TGTGCCAGCAGCTCAACAGGACTAGCAGCGAACACCGGGGAGCTGTTTTTT.

The sample holds one count of this clone. The chain carries TRBV6-5 and TRBJ1-5; TRBD1 is a possible D gene (5 bases). Germline CDR1 is MNHEY and CDR2 is SVGAGI. The CDR3 loop spans 15 amino acids. V gave up 7 bases and J gave up 0 bases, with 13 bases separating them. In nucleotides, the CDR3 is TGTGCCAGCACCCTGGGAGGACATAGCAATCAGCCCCAGCATTTT. Protein product: CASTLGGHSNQPQHF.

Only one count was recorded for this clone. For the CDR3, the DNA is TGTGCCAGCAGCTTGTCCAACTCGGCGGAGAACACTGAAGCTTTCTTT. It codes for CASSLSNSAENTEAFF. This chain uses TRBV5-6 with TRBJ1-1, with D uncertain. The CDR3 spans 16 residues. Trimming cost V 1 base and J 1 base, with 14 bases left between them. The germline gives CDR1 SGHDT, CDR2 YYEEEE.

The chain carries TRBV6-5 and TRBJ1-6; maybe TRBD1 (6 bases). The CDR3 is made up of 15 amino acids. CDR1 and CDR2 (germline): MNHEY, SVGAGI. Trimming removed 6 bases at V and 1 base at J, with 10 bases between. The DNA for the CDR3 is TGTGCCAGCAGAGGGGGGGTTTCCTATAATTCACCCCTCCACTTT. This translates into CASRGGVSYNSPLHF.

V is TRBV10-3 and J is TRBJ1-2; 10 bases fit TRBD1. There are 14 residues in the CDR3. Looked up from germline, CDR1 is ENHRY and CDR2 is SYGVKD. V was pared by 11 bases and J by 4 bases, with 10 bases of the junction left unmatched. CDR3 in amino acids: CAVYPGQGSYGYTF. The CDR3 DNA reads TGTGCCGTCTACCCGGGACAGGGGTCCTATGGCTACACCTTC.

The rearrangement joins TRBV3-1 (or the pseudogene TRBV3-2) to TRBJ2-2, with TRBD2 as a possible D gene (6 bases). V lost 1 base to trimming and J lost 5 bases, with 17 bases between them. CDR1 is LGHDT and CDR2 is YNNKEL in the germline V gene (reference sequence). This CDR3 contains 17 residues. As DNA, the CDR3 is TGTGCCAGCAGCCAAGCACCGGGACTGGTGGGAACCGGGGAGCTGTTTTTT. As protein: CASSQAPGLVGTGELFF.

The J gene is TRBJ2-3, the V gene TRBV3-1 (or the pseudogene TRBV3-2); 9 positions agree with TRBD2. CDR3 length: 16 amino acids. The germline CDR1 and CDR2 sequences are LGHDT and YNNKEL (reference sequence). The V gene end was trimmed by 4 bases and the J gene end by 2 bases; junction bases not matched to a gene: 7. The chain's CDR3 is CASSPRSSGVTDTQYF. In DNA form, the CDR3 reads TGTGCCAGCAGCCCCCGGTCTAGCGGGGTCACAGATACGCAGTATTTT.

CDR3 coding DNA: TGTGCCAGCATTGACAGTAACTATGGCTACACCTTC. Its translation: CASIDSNYGYTF. This rearrangement joins TRBV2 to TRBJ1-2, with TRBD1 as a possible D gene (5 bases). This CDR3 is 12 amino acids long. V was trimmed by 7 bases and J by 1 base, leaving 7 bases between them. The V gene's germline CDR1 is SNHLY and CDR2 FYNNEI.

This chain joins TRBV5-1 and TRBJ1-1; 7 positions agree with TRBD1. The junction had 4 bases not matched to a gene; V was cut back by 5 bases and J by 0 bases. CDR3 length equals 14 residues. In germline, CDR1 is SGHRS, CDR2 YFSETQ. The chain's CDR3 is CASSSTGVNTEAFF. In DNA, the CDR3 is TGCGCCAGCAGTTCTACAGGGGTGAACACTGAAGCTTTCTTT.

This clone was recorded once. The CDR3 here is CASSSTGTRTEAFF. For the CDR3, the DNA is TGCGCCAGCAGCTCTACGGGAACCAGGACTGAAGCTTTCTTT. V gene TRBV5-1 combines with J gene TRBJ1-1, with no clear D. CDR1 is SGHRS, CDR2 YFSETQ, per germline. This CDR3 region has 14 residues. Deletions cut 3 bases from V and 5 bases from J, with 14 bases between.

The chain is built from TRBV3-1 (or the pseudogene TRBV3-2) and TRBJ1-4, with D maybe TRBD1 (5 bases). Germline assignment: CDR1 LGHDT and CDR2 YNNKEL (reference sequence). This CDR3 comprises 15 residues. V lost 0 bases and J 8 bases, leaving 13 bases between the germline ends. CDR3 region: CASSQDPGSVEKLFF. The CDR3 DNA follows: TGTGCCAGCAGCCAAGACCCAGGGTCGGTGGAAAAACTGTTTTTT.